The 5 T cell receptor beta chains below were found in one sample sequenced in a study of blood T cell repertoires in COVID-19. Clones were sequenced by immunoSEQ multiplex PCR, and TCRdb holds only the in-frame ones, with some missing. The profile shows around 270,000 clones, approximately 85% of them singletons. Sequences were obtained from peripheral blood. The receptors derive from a human donor with COVID-19, enrolled during active disease. The donor label of this sample is uncertain.

The rearrangement joins TRBV28 to TRBJ1-5, with D perhaps matching TRBD1 (6 bases). V was cut by 4 bases and J by 7 bases, with 17 bases left in between. Germline lookup yields CDR1 MDHEN and CDR2 SYDVKM. CDR3 length: 15 residues. CDR3 in amino acids: CASSSPGQVNQPQHF. CDR3 nucleotides: TGTGCCAGCAGTTCTCCGGGACAAGTAAACCAGCCCCAGCATTTT.

The chain has TRBV20-1 and TRBJ1-1; 7 positions agree with TRBD1. This CDR3 has 13 amino acids. V shed 5 bases, J shed 7 bases, and the junction held 10 bases outside the gene matches. Germline V gene sequence: CDR1 DFQATT, CDR2 SNEGSKA (reference sequence). The CDR3 DNA sequence: TGCAGTGCTCGTGGGACAGCCGGTATTGAAGCTTTCTTT. Translated: CSARGTAGIEAFF.

The V gene is TRBV9, the J gene TRBJ2-1, with 7 bases identical to TRBD2. The germline V gene encodes CDR1 SGDLS and CDR2 YYNGEE. This CDR3 is 16 amino acids long. With 3 bases clipped from V and 2 bases from J, the junction kept 8 bases outside the gene matches. CDR3 amino acids: CASSDMVGGPYNEQFF. As DNA, the CDR3 is TGTGCCAGCAGCGATATGGTGGGAGGGCCCTACAATGAGCAGTTCTTC.

The V gene is TRBV6-4, the J gene TRBJ2-3; the D gene is possibly TRBD1 (6 bases). Per the germline V gene, CDR1 is MRHNA and CDR2 is SNTAGT. Between the trimmed V and J ends, which lost 5 bases and 5 bases, there was a span of 11 bases. CDR3 length: 13 amino acids. The CDR3 DNA reads TGTGCCAGCAGTCTCCAAGGGGGAGATACGCAGTATTTT. Encoded protein: CASSLQGGDTQYF.

The chain's CDR3 is CASSPLGVEAFF. CDR3 in DNA: TGTGCCAGCAGTCCCCTCGGGGTTGAAGCTTTCTTT. The chain has TRBV28 and TRBJ1-1, with unresolved D. The germline gives CDR1 MDHEN, CDR2 SYDVKM. CDR3 length equals 12 residues. The V gene lost 5 bases and the J gene lost 7 bases, with 11 bases spanning the gap.